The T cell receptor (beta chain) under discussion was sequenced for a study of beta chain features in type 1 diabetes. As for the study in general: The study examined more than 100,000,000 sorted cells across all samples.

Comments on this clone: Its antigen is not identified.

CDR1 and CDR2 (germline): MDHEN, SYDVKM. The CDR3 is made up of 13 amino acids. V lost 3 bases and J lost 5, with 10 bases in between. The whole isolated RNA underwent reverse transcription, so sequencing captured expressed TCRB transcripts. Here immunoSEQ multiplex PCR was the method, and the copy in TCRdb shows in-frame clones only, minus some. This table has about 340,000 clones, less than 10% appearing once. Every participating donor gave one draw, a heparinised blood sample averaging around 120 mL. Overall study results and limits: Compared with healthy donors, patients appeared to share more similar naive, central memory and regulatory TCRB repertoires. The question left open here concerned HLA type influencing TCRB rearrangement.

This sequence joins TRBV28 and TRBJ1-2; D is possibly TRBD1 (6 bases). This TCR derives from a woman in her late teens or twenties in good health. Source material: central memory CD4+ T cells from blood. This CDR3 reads CASSFAGAYGYTF. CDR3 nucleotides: TGTGCCAGCAGTTTTGCAGGGGCATATGGCTACACCTTC.